These 16 T cell receptor beta chains were sequenced from one sample in a study of ipilimumab plus nivolumab after autologous stem cell transplantation. TCRdb keeps only in-frame clones here, not all; method: immunoSEQ multiplex PCR. The data contain fewer than 30,000 clones, roughly 86% of them seen just once; the ten biggest clones take up 4% to 6%. The source material was PBMCs, sampled in a trial of ipilimumab plus nivolumab as post-transplant consolidation. Receptors were obtained from a male donor with diffuse large B-cell lymphoma.

The CDR3 reads CASSQKGETGAHIGGYTF. Here the CDR3 DNA reads TGCGCCAGCAGCCAAAAGGGGGAGACAGGGGCACATATAGGGGGCTACACCTTC. The gene calls are TRBV4-3 and TRBJ1-2, with 8 positions matching TRBD1. The CDR3 consists of 18 residues. Trimming at V came to 2 bases and at J to 8 bases, leaving 19 bases not matched to a gene. Per the germline V gene, CDR1 is LGHNA and CDR2 is YSLEER.

V is TRBV6-4 and J is TRBJ2-3; D is uncertain. The CDR3 extends over 14 amino acids. Germline CDR1 reads MRHNA; CDR2 reads SNTAGT. Deletions cut 5 bases from V and 2 bases from J, with 11 bases between. This CDR3 is CASSMTYNTDTQYF. Written as DNA, the CDR3 is TGTGCCAGCAGTATGACTTATAACACAGATACGCAGTATTTT.

CDR3 sequence (DNA): TGTGCCAGTAGTATCCCCGGCGGCTCCTACAATGAGCAGTTCTTC. Translating it yields CASSIPGGSYNEQFF. The chain links TRBV19 to TRBJ2-1; no definite D call. The ends were cut back, 3 bases at V and 0 bases at J, with 9 bases in the middle. Germline values: CDR1 LNHDA, CDR2 SQIVND (reference sequence). The CDR3 spans 15 residues.

In this sample, this clone turned up a few times. The genes are TRBV7-6 and TRBJ2-5; a weak D match, TRBD2 (6 bases). CDR3 length: 14 residues. Germline-derived CDR1 and CDR2 are SGHVS and FNYEAQ. The V end was cut by 1 base, the J end by 3 bases, with 9 bases between. This chain's CDR3 is CASSLDGGEETQYF. The CDR3 DNA follows: TGTGCCAGCAGCTTAGACGGCGGGGAAGAGACCCAGTACTTC.

For this clone: Different DNA sequences within this sample yield the same CDR3. The chain carries TRBV6-1 and TRBJ2-7; D possibly corresponds to TRBD2 (6 bases). The CDR3 consists of 14 residues. V lost 3 bases, J lost 6 bases, and 15 bases lay in between. Germline-derived CDR1 and CDR2 are MNHNS and SASEGT. The CDR3 sequence: CASSERTRGSEQYF. The CDR3, as DNA: TGTGCCAGCAGTGAGAGGACACGGGGGAGCGAGCAGTACTTC.

The V gene is TRBV11-3, the J gene TRBJ1-3; 7 bases fit TRBD1. CDR1 and CDR2 from the germline V gene are SGHNT and YENEEA. The ends lost 6 bases at V and 2 bases at J; junction bases unmatched: 4. This CDR3 comprises 14 residues. In DNA, the CDR3 is TGTGCCAGCAGGTCAGGGGGAACTGGAAACACCATATATTTT. Its translation: CASRSGGTGNTIYF.

For the CDR3, the DNA is TGTGCCAGCAGCTTTGGGGGCGCAGGCAAAAAACTGTTTTTT. Encoded protein: CASSFGGAGKKLFF. The V and J genes are TRBV7-2 and TRBJ1-4; D may be TRBD1 (6 bases). The CDR3 sequence is 14 residues long. The V gene's germline CDR1 is SGHTA and CDR2 FQGNSA. V was clipped by 3 bases and J by 9 bases, with 14 bases between them.

The genes are TRBV15 and TRBJ2-1, with D perhaps matching TRBD1 (6 bases). The germline V gene encodes CDR1 LNHNV and CDR2 YYDKDF (reference sequence). V lost 2 bases to trimming and J lost 2 bases, with 13 bases between them. CDR3 size: 16 residues. The CDR3 here is CATSRKIRTAYNEQFF. The CDR3 DNA follows: TGTGCCACCAGCAGAAAGATCCGGACAGCCTACAATGAGCAGTTCTTC.

This chain connects TRBV14 to TRBJ2-3; D remains ambiguous. This CDR3 comprises 10 residues. Germline V CDR1 and CDR2: SGHDN, FVKESK. Here the CDR3 reads CEADTDTQYF. The CDR3, as DNA: TGTGAGGCGGACACAGATACGCAGTATTTT.

V and J are TRBV11-2 and TRBJ2-1; 8 nucleotides align to TRBD2. The CDR3 is 16 amino acids. V dropped 6 bases and J dropped 5; count of bases not matched to a gene: 12. CDR1 and CDR2 (germline): SGHAT, FQNNGV. The CDR3 loop reads CASRPLLSGGDNEQFF. In DNA form, the CDR3 reads TGTGCCAGCAGACCCCTCTTGAGCGGGGGAGACAATGAGCAGTTCTTC.

The chain uses TRBV12-5 and TRBJ1-5, with TRBD1 identical over 7 bases. The CDR3 extends over 15 amino acids. Germline CDR1 and CDR2: LGHNT and FRNRAP. Trimming took 4 bases from V and 1 from J; bases not matched to a gene: 4. CDR3 in amino acids: CASGSGTASNQPQHF. DNA for the CDR3: TGTGCTAGTGGTTCCGGGACAGCCAGCAATCAGCCCCAGCATTTT.

To note about this clone: This CDR3 is also generated by other DNA sequences in the sample. The rearrangement uses TRBV29-1 and TRBJ1-1, with no clear D. With 4 bases removed from V and 2 bases from J, the gap between germline ends came to 8 bases. The CDR3 loop spans 12 amino acids. Germline V gene sequence: CDR1 SQVTM, CDR2 ANQGSEA. The CDR3 DNA sequence: TGCAGCGTTGGAAGTGGAAACACTGAAGCTTTCTTT. As protein: CSVGSGNTEAFF.

The chain carries TRBV6-1 and TRBJ1-2; D is unresolved. The CDR3 runs 12 residues. Trimming removed 0 bases at V and 8 bases at J, with 7 bases between. CDR1 is MNHNS, CDR2 SASEGT, per germline. The CDR3 bases are TGTGCCAGCAGTGAAGCGGCAGGAGGCTACACCTTC. This translates into CASSEAAGGYTF.

This chain uses TRBV29-1 with TRBJ1-1, with D hard to call. The V gene's germline CDR1 is SQVTM and CDR2 ANQGSEA. The CDR3 is 14 residues long. V lost 4 bases and J 4 bases, leaving 16 bases between the germline ends. This chain's CDR3 is CSVADWASGTEAFF. The DNA for the CDR3 is TGCAGCGTTGCCGACTGGGCGAGCGGCACTGAAGCTTTCTTT.

The V call is TRBV19, the J call TRBJ2-5, with 7 bases lining up with TRBD2. The CDR3 has 14 residues. The J segment lost 3 bases and the V segment lost 6 bases, leaving 7 bases of the junction unmatched. Germline V gene data show CDR1 as LNHDA and CDR2 as SQIVND (reference sequence). In DNA, the CDR3 is TGTGCCAGTAGGCGCCGTGGGGGGGAAGAGACCCAGTACTTC. It encodes CASRRRGGEETQYF.

The chain links TRBV7-2 to TRBJ2-1; 7 nucleotides match TRBD1. V shed 4 bases, J shed 0 bases, and the junction held 3 bases outside the gene matches. There are 15 residues in the CDR3. Germline V gene lookup returns CDR1 SGHTA and CDR2 FQGNSA. The CDR3 region has the DNA TGTGCCAGCAGCTCGGGACAGAGCTCCTACAATGAGCAGTTCTTC. Translated: CASSSGQSSYNEQFF.